Detailed here is one TCR beta chain. Its cognate antigen is unknown. These data come from a study of shared clonotypes between healthy human individuals. Broader study findings: For sorted subsets, rarefaction showed incomplete sequencing despite large depth.

Using immunoSEQ multiplex PCR, the repertoire was profiled, and TCRdb retains in-frame clones only, with some absent. Altogether over a million clones are present, approximately 98.5% being singletons, with the ten largest covering over 0.3%. The material sequenced was naive CD4+ T cells sorted from blood. The subset is: CD45RA+ positively selected. This TCR came from a man aged 25 to 40 in good health.

The CDR3 coding sequence is TGTGCCAGCAGTGTGACAGGATACGAGCAGTACTTC. Translated, it gives CASSVTGYEQYF. This chain joins TRBV6-1 and TRBJ2-7; the D gene is possibly TRBD1 (6 bases). Germline V gives CDR1 MNHNS, CDR2 SASEGT. The CDR3 contains 12 residues. Trimming removed 4 bases from V and 4 bases from J, with 8 bases in between.